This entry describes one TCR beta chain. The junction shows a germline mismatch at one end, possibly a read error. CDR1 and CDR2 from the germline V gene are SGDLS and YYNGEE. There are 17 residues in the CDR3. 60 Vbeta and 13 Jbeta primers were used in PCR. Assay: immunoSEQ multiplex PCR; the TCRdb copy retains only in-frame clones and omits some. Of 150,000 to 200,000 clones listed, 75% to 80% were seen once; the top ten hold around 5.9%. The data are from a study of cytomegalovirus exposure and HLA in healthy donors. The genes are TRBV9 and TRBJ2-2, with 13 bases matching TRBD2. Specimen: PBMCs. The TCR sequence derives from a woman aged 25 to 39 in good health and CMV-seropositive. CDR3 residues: CASSVTSGGANTGELFF. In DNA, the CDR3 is TGTGCCAGCAGCGTCACTAGCGGGGGGGCGAATACCGGGGAGCTGTTTTTT.